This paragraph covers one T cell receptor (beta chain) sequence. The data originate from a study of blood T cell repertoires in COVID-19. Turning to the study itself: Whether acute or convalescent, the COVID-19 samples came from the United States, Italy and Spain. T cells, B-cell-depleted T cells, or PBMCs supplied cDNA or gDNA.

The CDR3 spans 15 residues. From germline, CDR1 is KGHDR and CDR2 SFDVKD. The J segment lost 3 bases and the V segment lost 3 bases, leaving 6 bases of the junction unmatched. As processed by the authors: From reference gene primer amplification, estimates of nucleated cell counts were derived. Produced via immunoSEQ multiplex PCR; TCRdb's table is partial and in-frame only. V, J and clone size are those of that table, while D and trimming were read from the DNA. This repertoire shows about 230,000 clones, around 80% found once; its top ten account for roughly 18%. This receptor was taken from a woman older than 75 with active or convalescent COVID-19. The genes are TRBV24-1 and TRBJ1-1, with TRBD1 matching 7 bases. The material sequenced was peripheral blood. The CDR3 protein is CATSDVYRGDTEAFF. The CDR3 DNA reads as TGTGCCACCAGTGATGTCTACAGGGGAGACACTGAAGCTTTCTTT.